These 30 T cell receptor beta chains share one sample of origin, sequenced in a study of identical twins. TCRdb ran MiXCR on the 5' RACE reads and lists one entry per CDR3 protein. Here the sample spans some 440,000 distinct CDR3 sequences, about 24% being singletons. The data were also submitted as part of a second study, on T cells expressing NK-cell markers.

The material sequenced was CD4+ T cells sorted from blood. These receptors were collected from a woman in her late teens or twenties in good health.

The chain recombines TRBV5-1 with TRBJ2-5; D is unclear. CDR1 is SGHRS and CDR2 is YFSETQ in the germline V gene. The CDR3 totals 15 residues. V shed 0 bases and J shed 1 base, with 10 bases lying between them. The CDR3 region has the DNA TGCGCCAGCAGCTTGGCCCCGTCGGGCCAAGAGACCCAGTACTTC. Its protein product is CASSLAPSGQETQYF.

The V gene is TRBV15, the J gene TRBJ2-7; D is undetermined. The germline CDR1 and CDR2 sequences are LNHNV and YYDKDF (reference sequence). Trimming took 0 bases from V and 3 from J, leaving 12 bases between them. The CDR3 runs 15 residues. The CDR3 here is CATSRDRLLNYEQYF. In nucleotides, the CDR3 is TGTGCCACCAGCAGAGATAGGCTCCTTAACTACGAGCAGTACTTC.

The chain recombines TRBV5-5 with TRBJ2-4; tentatively, D is TRBD1 (6 bases). Trimming took off 0 bases at V and 1 base at J, with 11 bases between the two ends. The CDR3 loop spans 16 amino acids. Germline lookup yields CDR1 SGHKS and CDR2 YYEKEE (reference sequence). This CDR3 reads CASSLGGTRAKNIQYF. The CDR3 DNA reads TGTGCCAGCAGCTTGGGAGGGACACGTGCCAAAAACATTCAGTACTTC.

The CDR3 loop is CASSYSGGAMNTGELFF. As DNA, the CDR3 is TGTGCCAGCAGTTACTCGGGGGGGGCCATGAACACCGGGGAGCTGTTTTTT. The gene calls are TRBV6-5 and TRBJ2-2; a weak D match, TRBD2 (7 bases). The CDR3 is 17 amino acids. CDR1 MNHEY and CDR2 SVGAGI come from the germline V gene. The V end was cut by 0 bases, the J end by 1 base, with 12 bases between.

Only a few counts were recorded for this clonotype. The genes are TRBV12-3 or TRBV12-4 and TRBJ2-7; D is unclear. V dropped 8 bases and J dropped 5 bases, with 22 bases sitting between them. This CDR3 region has 15 residues. The CDR3 is CASGRYRQATHEQYF. CDR3 sequence (DNA): TGTGCCAGCGGTCGCTATCGTCAGGCGACCCACGAGCAGTACTTC.

This clonotype appeared a few times. The V gene is TRBV6-2 or TRBV6-3, the J gene TRBJ2-7; 8 nucleotides agree with TRBD1. Germline trimming cut 2 bases from V and 6 bases from J; bases unmatched to any gene: 9. The CDR3 has 15 amino acids. Germline CDR1 and CDR2: MNHEY and SVGEGT. In DNA, the CDR3 is TGTGCCAGCAGTTACCCAGGACAGGGACGTGGCGAGCAGTACTTC. It is translated as CASSYPGQGRGEQYF.

DNA of the CDR3: TGTGCCAGCAGCCCCGGACGGGGAGGAAACACCATATATTTT. Residues: CASSPGRGGNTIYF. The chain is built from TRBV7-3 and TRBJ1-3, with no clear D. Deletions cut 5 bases from V and 4 bases from J, with 12 bases between. Per germline, CDR1 SGHTA and CDR2 FQGTGA. The CDR3 extends over 14 amino acids.

The chain carries TRBV2 and TRBJ1-2; 8 bases agree with TRBD1. The CDR3 has 18 amino acids. Germline loops: CDR1 SNHLY, CDR2 FYNNEI. J was trimmed by 0 bases and V by 8 bases; bases with no gene match: 17. CDR3 region: CASDLINPKQGANYGYTF. CDR3 nucleotides: TGTGCCAGCGATCTAATAAACCCCAAACAGGGGGCTAACTATGGCTACACCTTC.

This clonotype was seen a few times. This chain joins TRBV10-3 and TRBJ2-4, with 8 bases fitting TRBD1. CDR3 length: 14 residues. Looked up from germline, CDR1 is ENHRY and CDR2 is SYGVKD. The V segment lost 10 bases and the J segment 3 bases; nucleotides outside the gene matches: 8. The CDR3 spells CATERGTGKNIQYF. The DNA for the CDR3 is TGTGCCACAGAAAGGGGGACAGGCAAAAACATTCAGTACTTC.

This clonotype has a handful of counts. The chain combines TRBV18 with TRBJ2-6; D possibly uses TRBD1 or TRBD2 (5 bases each). CDR1 is KGHSH and CDR2 is LQKENI in the germline V gene. The V end lost 3 bases, the J end lost 0 bases, and 12 bases lay between the germline ends. This CDR3 has 17 amino acids. CDR3 nucleotide sequence: TGTGCCAGCTCACCTACGGGACGGAACTCTGGGGCCAACGTCCTGACTTTC. As protein: CASSPTGRNSGANVLTF.

This clonotype was observed a handful of times. The chain joins TRBV7-9 to TRBJ1-4, with TRBD1 identical over 8 bases. This CDR3 region has 14 residues. V shed 5 bases, J shed 6 bases, and the junction held 5 bases outside the gene matches. CDR1 SEHNR and CDR2 FQNEAQ come from the germline V gene (reference sequence). Here the CDR3 DNA reads TGTGCCAGCAGCCGCGCAGGGGGCGATGAAAAACTGTTTTTT. Translation: CASSRAGGDEKLFF.

This sequence joins TRBV6-1 and TRBJ2-3; D is unresolved. The germline gives CDR1 MNHNS, CDR2 SASEGT. V shed 9 bases and J shed 3 bases, with 16 bases lying between them. The CDR3 loop spans 14 amino acids. The CDR3: CARKGLPLTDTQYF. The CDR3 region has the DNA TGTGCCAGAAAGGGCCTACCGCTAACAGATACGCAGTATTTT.

This clonotype was found a few times. The V call is TRBV28, the J call TRBJ2-6, with unresolved D. V lost 4 bases, J lost 4 bases, and 14 bases lay in between. The CDR3 is 16 residues long. Germline V gene data show CDR1 as MDHEN and CDR2 as SYDVKM. CDR3 region: CASSSPEHSGANVLTF. CDR3 nucleotide sequence: TGTGCCAGCAGTTCCCCAGAACACTCCGGGGCCAACGTCCTGACTTTC.

This clonotype turned up a few times. The V gene is TRBV6-2 or TRBV6-3, the J gene TRBJ1-1, with D unclear. Between the trimmed V and J ends, which lost 8 bases and 3 bases, there was a span of 10 bases. The CDR3 is 12 residues long. CDR1 is MNHEY, CDR2 SVGEGT, per germline. CDR3 nucleotide sequence: TGTGCCAGCGTAGAAGGCGACACTGAAGCTTTCTTT. This codes for CASVEGDTEAFF.

The V gene is TRBV20-1, the J gene TRBJ2-1, with D possibly matching TRBD2 (7 bases). Between the trimmed V and J ends, which lost 5 bases and 8 bases, there was a span of 16 bases. The CDR3 has 13 residues. Germline V gene sequence: CDR1 DFQATT, CDR2 SNEGSKA (reference sequence). The CDR3 DNA reads as TGCAGTGCTGAGGGGGGGAGCGGCGATGAGCAGTTCTTC. Translated: CSAEGGSGDEQFF.

The chain uses TRBV6-2 or TRBV6-3 and TRBJ1-1; TRBD1 matches 10 bases. The CDR3 spans 16 residues. Germline assignment: CDR1 MNHEY and CDR2 SVGEGT. The V segment lost 6 bases and the J segment 5 bases; nucleotides outside the gene matches: 12. The CDR3: CASRRDRGPERTEAFF. CDR3 sequence (DNA): TGTGCCAGCAGACGCGACAGGGGGCCGGAAAGGACTGAAGCTTTCTTT.

The V call is TRBV6-2 or TRBV6-3, the J call TRBJ2-2, with 12 bases identical to TRBD2. The CDR3 loop spans 15 amino acids. CDR1 and CDR2 from the germline V gene are MNHEY and SVGEGT. Germline trimming cut 6 bases from V and 6 bases from J; bases unmatched to any gene: 5. The CDR3 region is CASRRTSGGPGELFF. CDR3 in DNA: TGTGCCAGCAGACGTACTAGCGGGGGGCCCGGGGAGCTGTTTTTT.

This clonotype turned up a few times. This rearrangement joins TRBV6-1 to TRBJ2-7; D unclear. V was cut by 6 bases and J by 0 bases, with 15 bases left in between. This CDR3 spans 15 amino acids. Germline loops: CDR1 MNHNS, CDR2 SASEGT. The CDR3 region has the DNA TGTGCCAGCAGCCCCAGGAAGTGGGCCTCCTACGAGCAGTACTTC. Protein: CASSPRKWASYEQYF.

J is TRBJ1-5 and V is TRBV20-1; no firm D call. This CDR3 is 13 amino acids long. The V and J ends lost 0 bases and 7 bases respectively, with 10 bases between them. Germline-derived CDR1 and CDR2 are DFQATT and SNEGSKA (reference sequence). The CDR3 DNA reads TGCAGTGCTAGAGACACAAGTTACCAGCCCCAGCATTTT. Its translation: CSARDTSYQPQHF.

This clonotype has at least ten counts. The V and J genes are TRBV29-1 and TRBJ2-1; D gene ambiguous. There are 15 residues in the CDR3. Germline V gene data show CDR1 as SQVTM and CDR2 as ANQGSEA. V was pared by 0 bases and J by 0 bases, with 9 bases between. Written as DNA, the CDR3 is TGCAGCGTTGAAGATTCCCTGGTCTCCTACAATGAGCAGTTCTTC. It translates to CSVEDSLVSYNEQFF.

This clonotype was seen only once. This chain joins TRBV5-6 and TRBJ1-2; weak D call: TRBD1 (5 bases). This CDR3 has 12 amino acids. Germline V gene lookup returns CDR1 SGHDT and CDR2 YYEEEE. The V and J ends lost 4 bases and 3 bases respectively, with 7 bases between them. The CDR3 spells CASSDSDYGYTF. In nucleotides, the CDR3 is TGTGCCAGCAGCGACAGCGACTATGGCTACACCTTC.

The genes are TRBV30 and TRBJ2-6; no definite D call. Germline V CDR1 and CDR2: GTSNPN, SVGIG (reference sequence). The CDR3 is 13 amino acids. Trimming stripped 5 bases from V and 3 bases from J, with 8 bases between. This CDR3 reads CAWQVSGANVLTF. The DNA of the CDR3 is TGTGCCTGGCAAGTCAGTGGGGCCAACGTCCTGACTTTC. The full variable domain, rest sourced from reference TRBV30 and TRBJ2-6, is SQTIHQWPATLVQPVGSPLSLECTVEGTSNPNLYWYRQAAGRGLQLLFYSVGIGQISSEVPQNLSASRPQDRQFILSSKKLLLSDSGFYLCAWQVSGANVLTFGAGSRLTVL.

J is TRBJ2-7 and V is TRBV20-1; 8 nucleotides agree with TRBD2. This CDR3 comprises 15 residues. In germline, CDR1 is DFQATT, CDR2 SNEGSKA (reference sequence). V trimming: 5 bases; J trimming: 3 bases; junction bases outside the gene matches: 12. CDR3 region: CSAALSLAGFYEQYF. The CDR3 DNA reads TGCAGTGCTGCCCTGTCGCTAGCGGGCTTCTACGAGCAGTACTTC.

V usage is TRBV20-1 and J usage is TRBJ2-1; 14 positions match TRBD2. V dropped 4 bases and J dropped 5; count of bases not matched to a gene: 7. CDR1 and CDR2 from the germline V gene are DFQATT and SNEGSKA (reference sequence). This CDR3 comprises 16 residues. The CDR3 loop is CSATTTSGRANNEQFF. CDR3 in DNA: TGCAGTGCTACCACGACTAGCGGGAGGGCCAACAATGAGCAGTTCTTC.

CDR3 bases: TGTGCCAGCTCACGAGAGGGGCGTCCAAATGGCTACACCTTC. This sequence encodes CASSREGRPNGYTF. The chain carries TRBV18 and TRBJ1-2; possible D gene TRBD1, 5 bases. Trimming left V 4 bases short and J 6 bases short, with 15 bases between. This CDR3 comprises 14 residues. Germline lookup yields CDR1 KGHSH and CDR2 LQKENI.

This clonotype was observed a few times. The chain carries TRBV5-1 and TRBJ2-6; D remains unclear. Germline lookup yields CDR1 SGHRS and CDR2 YFSETQ. V lost 6 bases to trimming and J lost 1 base, with 11 bases between them. The CDR3 length is 15 residues. The CDR3 sequence is CASKPAPSGANVLTF. The CDR3 coding sequence is TGCGCCAGCAAGCCTGCGCCTTCTGGGGCCAACGTCCTGACTTTC.

This clonotype occurred a few times. The chain employs TRBV12-3 or TRBV12-4 and TRBJ2-7; D unresolved. V lost 2 bases, J lost 5 bases, and 7 bases lay in between. This CDR3 comprises 12 residues. CDR3 in DNA: TGTGCCAGCAGTTTAAAGGCGCACGAGCAGTACTTC. Translating it yields CASSLKAHEQYF.

This clonotype was counted only a few times. This chain links TRBV29-1 with TRBJ1-2; D gene ambiguous. V was shortened by 5 bases and J by 7 bases, with 2 bases between the two germline ends. Germline values: CDR1 SQVTM, CDR2 ANQGSEA. CDR3 length: 8 residues. The CDR3 nucleotides are TGCAGCGTTAGTGGCTACACCTTC. It codes for CSVSGYTF.

The CDR3 protein is CASSPSGDYGYTF. In DNA, the CDR3 is TGTGCCAGCAGTCCCTCAGGTGACTATGGCTACACCTTC. V usage is TRBV12-3 or TRBV12-4 and J usage is TRBJ1-2; D is unresolved. Trimming pared 5 bases from V and 3 bases from J, leaving 10 bases between. The CDR3 is 13 residues long.

This clonotype came up a few times. The chain carries TRBV20-1 and TRBJ2-3; TRBD2 matches at 7 bases. Germline V gives CDR1 DFQATT, CDR2 SNEGSKA (reference sequence). The V segment lost 6 bases and the J segment 0 bases; nucleotides outside the gene matches: 12. The CDR3 has 16 amino acids. The CDR3 coding sequence is TGCAGTGCGCGGGACCTAGCGGCCTATAGCACAGATACGCAGTATTTT. Its translation is CSARDLAAYSTDTQYF.